The 24 T cell receptor beta chains below come from one sample, sequenced in a study of glioma-infiltrating T cells after dendritic cell vaccination. The method was immunoSEQ multiplex PCR; TCRdb's version includes in-frame clones alone and lacks a portion of them. The repertoire includes roughly 85,000 clones, 85% of them detected once, and 8.5% sits in the top ten. Time point defined: after dendritic cell vaccination, including at tumor progression/relapse. Material: blood, obtained after dendritic cell vaccination. The receptors were sampled from a human donor with glioblastoma.

This clone was seen a few times. This rearrangement joins TRBV19 to TRBJ1-6; D ambiguous. Trimming stripped 8 bases from V and 9 bases from J, with 14 bases between. Germline CDR1 and CDR2: LNHDA and SQIVND (reference sequence). The CDR3 is 13 amino acids. The CDR3 here is CASGHEGISPLHF. The CDR3 region has the DNA TGTGCCAGTGGGCACGAAGGTATTTCACCCCTCCACTTT.

The rearrangement uses TRBV11-2 and TRBJ1-3, with D perhaps TRBD1 (5 bases). The germline V gene encodes CDR1 SGHAT and CDR2 FQNNGV. The CDR3 length is 16 residues. The germline V and J ends were trimmed by 5 bases and 0 bases, with 14 bases remaining between them. CDR3 sequence: CASSPSGGSSGNTIYF. In DNA, the CDR3 is TGTGCCAGCAGCCCATCCGGGGGGAGCTCTGGAAACACCATATATTTT.

The chain has TRBV10-1 and TRBJ2-7, with TRBD2 matching 8 bases. With V trimmed by 0 bases and J by 0 bases, 13 bases remained unmatched. Germline V lookup: CDR1 WNHNN, CDR2 SYGVQD (reference sequence). The length of the CDR3 is 19 residues. CDR3 sequence reads: CASSESNPPGRGSSYEQYF. The CDR3 nucleotides are TGCGCCAGCAGTGAGTCGAATCCCCCCGGGAGGGGGAGCTCCTACGAGCAGTACTTC.

The V and J genes are TRBV11-2 and TRBJ2-1; 7 bases match TRBD2. V shed 6 bases and J 10 bases; nucleotides not matched to a gene: 6. Germline V gene data show CDR1 as SGHAT and CDR2 as FQNNGV. CDR3 length equals 12 residues. The CDR3: CASSPTSVEQFF. The CDR3 coding sequence is TGTGCCAGCAGTCCTACTAGCGTGGAGCAGTTCTTC.

The chain employs TRBV6-5 and TRBJ1-2, with D maybe TRBD1 (6 bases). Trimming left V 0 bases short and J 10 bases short, with 15 bases between. Germline CDR1 reads MNHEY; CDR2 reads SVGAGI. The CDR3 is 14 residues long. CDR3 region: CASSYSWTAVSYTF. The CDR3 region has the DNA TGTGCCAGCAGTTACTCCTGGACAGCGGTCTCCTACACCTTC.

The chain couples TRBV6-6 to TRBJ2-7; 10 nucleotides agree with TRBD2. Trimming took 5 bases from V and 1 from J; bases not matched to a gene: 2. The CDR3 length is 14 residues. Germline V gives CDR1 MNHNY, CDR2 SVGAGI (reference sequence). The CDR3 sequence is CASSPTSGSYEQYF. DNA for the CDR3: TGTGCCAGCAGTCCGACTAGCGGGTCCTACGAGCAGTACTTC.

The chain combines TRBV5-6 with TRBJ2-6, with TRBD2 as a possible D gene (5 bases). The CDR3 sequence is 19 residues long. The germline V gene has CDR1 SGHDT and CDR2 YYEEEE. The germline V and J ends were trimmed by 0 bases and 0 bases, with 16 bases remaining between them. This CDR3 reads CASSLGVKGASSGANVLTF. In DNA form, the CDR3 reads TGTGCCAGCAGCTTGGGAGTAAAGGGAGCCAGCTCTGGGGCCAACGTCCTGACTTTC.

A single count supports this clone. The chain carries TRBV15 and TRBJ2-7; 11 bases map to TRBD1. J gave up 4 bases and V 1 base, and 18 bases lay outside the gene matches. The CDR3 has 20 residues. Germline V gene sequence: CDR1 LNHNV, CDR2 YYDKDF (reference sequence). The CDR3 sequence: CATSRGFGQGAPSYNYEQYF. The CDR3 region has the DNA TGTGCCACCAGCAGAGGTTTCGGACAGGGGGCGCCCAGTTATAATTACGAGCAGTACTTC.

This clone was seen only once. The chain has TRBV7-9 and TRBJ2-5; 9 bases are a match to TRBD1. This CDR3 has 15 amino acids. CDR1 is SEHNR and CDR2 is FQNEAQ in the germline V gene (reference sequence). The junction had 11 bases not matched to a gene; V was cut back by 5 bases and J by 7 bases. CDR3 sequence reads: CASSKFRDREVTQYF. For the CDR3, the DNA is TGTGCCAGCAGCAAGTTTAGGGACAGGGAGGTGACCCAGTACTTC.

On this clone: A junction boundary mismatches the germline segment, possibly from a read error. V and J are TRBV25-1 and TRBJ2-2; 9 bases agree with TRBD1. The CDR3 loop spans 14 amino acids. Per germline, CDR1 MGHDK and CDR2 SYGVNS. For the CDR3, the DNA is TGTGCCAGCAGTGAATACTTCAGACAGGGGGGGCTGTTTTTT. It translates to CASSEYFRQGGLFF.

The chain combines TRBV9 with TRBJ2-3; maybe TRBD2 (5 bases). Germline V gene sequence: CDR1 SGDLS, CDR2 YYNGEE. V shed 0 bases and J shed 4 bases, with 12 bases lying between them. This CDR3 is built from 15 residues. The CDR3 spells CASSVGSGSADTQYF. The CDR3 DNA is TGTGCCAGCAGCGTAGGGAGTGGGAGTGCAGATACGCAGTATTTT.

This sequence joins TRBV7-9 and TRBJ2-7, with D uncertain. Germline V gene lookup returns CDR1 SEHNR and CDR2 FQNEAQ (reference sequence). CDR3 length equals 13 residues. V was pared by 8 bases and J by 6 bases, with 17 bases between. The CDR3 sequence: CASASGSLLEQYF. CDR3 bases: TGTGCCAGCGCGTCGGGTAGCCTGCTCGAGCAGTACTTC.

This chain uses TRBV28 with TRBJ2-1, with 8 bases lining up with TRBD1. V was clipped by 5 bases and J by 6 bases; unmatched bases: 9. The CDR3 extends over 15 amino acids. Germline-derived CDR1 and CDR2 are MDHEN and SYDVKM. This CDR3 reads CASSPTGTGSNEQFF. CDR3 sequence (DNA): TGTGCCAGCAGTCCTACCGGGACAGGCTCCAATGAGCAGTTCTTC. The full variable domain, its missing parts supplied by reference TRBV28 and TRBJ2-1, is DVKVTQSSRYLVKRTGEKVFLECVQDMDHENMFWYRQDPGLGLRLIYFSYDVKMKEKGDIPEGYSVSREKKERFSLILESASTNQTSMYLCASSPTGTGSNEQFFGPGTRLTVL.

This rearrangement joins TRBV5-6 to TRBJ1-3, with a weak D call TRBD1 (6 bases). The germline gives CDR1 SGHDT, CDR2 YYEEEE. The V and J ends lost 0 bases and 4 bases respectively, with 14 bases between them. The CDR3 runs to 16 residues. Written as DNA, the CDR3 is TGTGCCAGCAGCTTGGCCAACAGGGTTTCAGGAAACACCATATATTTT. Its translation: CASSLANRVSGNTIYF.

The chain couples TRBV7-2 to TRBJ1-6; D is perhaps TRBD1 (6 bases). Germline CDR1 SGHTA, CDR2 FQGNSA. Trimming shortened V by 2 bases and J by 7 bases, and 15 bases separated the two germline ends. The CDR3 is made up of 16 amino acids. The CDR3 region has the DNA TGTGCCAGCAGCTTACCAGGGGCAGCTTTCAATTCACCCCTCCACTTT. Protein product: CASSLPGAAFNSPLHF.

J is TRBJ1-1 and V is TRBV7-9; D is possibly TRBD1 (5 bases). Germline V gene sequence: CDR1 SEHNR, CDR2 FQNEAQ (reference sequence). V was cut by 0 bases and J by 3 bases, with 11 bases left in between. CDR3 length equals 15 residues. CDR3 protein: CASSLAQGEDTEAFF. The DNA for the CDR3 is TGTGCCAGCAGCTTAGCTCAGGGTGAGGACACTGAAGCTTTCTTT.

The chain couples TRBV19 to TRBJ2-2; TRBD2 matches 7 bases. Germline CDR1 LNHDA, CDR2 SQIVND (reference sequence). J was trimmed by 4 bases and V by 6 bases; bases with no gene match: 8. This CDR3 is built from 15 residues. The CDR3 is CASRWGGKSTGELFF. In nucleotides, the CDR3 is TGTGCCAGTAGGTGGGGGGGGAAGTCCACCGGGGAGCTGTTTTTT.

V is TRBV7-3 and J is TRBJ1-2; no clear D. Germline V gene data show CDR1 as SGHTA and CDR2 as FQGTGA. Trimming took off 3 bases at V and 4 bases at J, with 6 bases between the two ends. The CDR3 has 12 residues. The chain's CDR3 is CASSFPSYGYTF. Written as DNA, the CDR3 is TGTGCCAGCAGCTTCCCCAGCTATGGCTACACCTTC.

The chain employs TRBV12-5 and TRBJ1-2; D unresolved. The germline V gene has CDR1 LGHNT and CDR2 FRNRAP. The CDR3 sequence is 13 residues long. V dropped 3 bases and J dropped 8 bases, with 13 bases sitting between them. The CDR3 spells CASGLGREGGYTF. The CDR3 nucleotides read TGTGCTAGTGGTTTAGGGAGGGAAGGCGGCTACACCTTC.

This clone was found a few times. The genes are TRBV28 and TRBJ1-2; D perhaps matches TRBD1 (5 bases). There are 14 residues in the CDR3. Germline V lookup: CDR1 MDHEN, CDR2 SYDVKM. Trimming pared 3 bases from V and 4 bases from J, leaving 12 bases between. This CDR3 reads CASSFDRSSYGYTF. CDR3 sequence (DNA): TGTGCCAGCAGTTTTGACAGAAGTAGCTATGGCTACACCTTC.

The rearrangement joins TRBV18 to TRBJ2-1; possible D gene TRBD1, 6 bases. The CDR3 is made up of 16 amino acids. V was trimmed by 0 bases and J by 4 bases, leaving 13 bases between them. In germline, CDR1 is KGHSH, CDR2 LQKENI. CDR3 in amino acids: CASSPPGVGGYNEQFF. In nucleotides, the CDR3 is TGTGCCAGCTCACCACCGGGTGTAGGGGGATACAATGAGCAGTTCTTC.

The chain employs TRBV18 and TRBJ1-6; TRBD1 agrees at 7 bases. Germline V gives CDR1 KGHSH, CDR2 LQKENI. The J segment lost 8 bases and the V segment lost 6 bases, leaving 13 bases of the junction unmatched. The length of the CDR3 is 16 residues. Here the CDR3 reads CASSPGGGFQDSPLHF. The CDR3 nucleotides read TGTGCCAGCTCCCCGGGAGGGGGCTTTCAAGATTCACCCCTCCACTTT.

The genes are TRBV5-1 and TRBJ2-7, with 10 bases lining up with TRBD2. The CDR3 sequence is 15 residues long. V shed 3 bases, J shed 1 base, and the junction held 4 bases outside the gene matches. CDR1 is SGHRS, CDR2 YFSETQ, per germline. CDR3 sequence: CASSSLAGASYEQYF. Written as DNA, the CDR3 is TGCGCCAGCAGCTCCCTAGCGGGGGCTTCCTACGAGCAGTACTTC.

This chain joins TRBV4-1 and TRBJ2-7; D possibly corresponds to TRBD1 (6 bases). Trimming stripped 0 bases from V and 5 bases from J, with 11 bases between. Germline CDR1 and CDR2: MGHRA and YSYEKL. This CDR3 spans 14 amino acids. The CDR3 protein is CASSQDRGGNEQYF. The CDR3 nucleotides are TGCGCCAGCAGCCAAGACCGTGGGGGCAACGAGCAGTACTTC.